What follows is one T cell receptor beta chain and its context. The sample comes from a study of Ad26.COV2.S vaccination and SARS-CoV-2 variants. Background on the study: Within the COV1001 Ad26.COV2.S trial arm, the donor was enrolled.

Treatment denoted: approximately 18 received Ad26.COV2.S at low or high dose, single or two shots; several received placebo; per-sample allocation not given. Specimens were obtained on day 63 following the first vaccine or placebo injection. The CDR3 is 12 amino acids. Germline values: CDR1 MDHEN, CDR2 SYDVKM. V was cut by 9 bases and J by 3 bases, with 11 bases left in between. Clones were read by immunoSEQ multiplex PCR, and TCRdb kept only the in-frame ones, dropping some. The sample has 350,000 to 500,000 clones, 80% to 90% seen once. This sequence was found in a person aged 18-60 years who received the Ad26.COV2.S COVID-19 vaccine or a placebo. The sample in question was peripheral blood, obtained in a trial of Ad26.COV2.S vaccine versus placebo. This chain connects TRBV28 to TRBJ1-1; D not resolved. DNA for the CDR3: TGTGCCAGTTACATGGTATACACTGAAGCTTTCTTT. Its translation: CASYMVYTEAFF. The full variable domain, in which reference TRBV28 and TRBJ1-1 provide the parts outside the CDR3, is DVKVTQSSRYLVKRTGEKVFLECVQDMDHENMFWYRQDPGLGLRLIYFSYDVKMKEKGDIPEGYSVSREKKERFSLILESASTNQTSMYLCASYMVYTEAFFGQGTRLTVV.